This TCR beta chain is drawn from a study of blood T cells in healthy people across ages. Using a J-beta primer mix together with a sample-barcoded 5' primer, a second PCR was run for roughly 7 to 12 cycles. MiXCR was run by TCRdb on the 5' RACE reads, yielding one entry per CDR3 protein. The table records approximately 800,000 distinct CDR3 sequences, more than 50% of them present only once. Notes on the study in general: A strong correlation between TCR beta diversity and naive T cell percentage was seen.

For this clonotype: What it binds is unknown.

The germline gives CDR1 MNHNS, CDR2 SASEGT. V was shortened by 3 bases and J by 5 bases, with 24 bases between the two germline ends. This CDR3 comprises 18 residues. This receptor was identified in a man aged 35 to 55 in good health. The V and J genes are TRBV6-1 and TRBJ2-3; D unresolved. The sequenced sample consisted of blood. CDR3 sequence: CASSDGPLRAVQVDTQYF. CDR3 coding DNA: TGTGCCAGCAGTGACGGTCCCCTCCGGGCGGTCCAGGTAGATACGCAGTATTTT.